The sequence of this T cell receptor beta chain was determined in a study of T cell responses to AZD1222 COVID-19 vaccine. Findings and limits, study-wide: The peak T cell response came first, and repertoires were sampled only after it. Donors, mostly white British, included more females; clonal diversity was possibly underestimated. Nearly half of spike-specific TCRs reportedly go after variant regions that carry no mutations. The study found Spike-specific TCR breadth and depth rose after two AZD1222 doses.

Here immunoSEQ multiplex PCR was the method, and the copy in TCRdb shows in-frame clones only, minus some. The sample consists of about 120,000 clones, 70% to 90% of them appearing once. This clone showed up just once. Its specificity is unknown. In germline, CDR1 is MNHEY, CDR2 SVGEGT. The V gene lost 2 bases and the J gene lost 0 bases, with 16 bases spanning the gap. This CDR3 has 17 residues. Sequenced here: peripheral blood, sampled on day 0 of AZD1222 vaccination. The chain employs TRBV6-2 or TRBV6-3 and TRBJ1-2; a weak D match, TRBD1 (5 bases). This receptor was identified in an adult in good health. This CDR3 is CASSYGSSKGTNYGYTF. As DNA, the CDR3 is TGTGCCAGCAGTTACGGCTCCTCTAAGGGGACTAACTATGGCTACACCTTC.